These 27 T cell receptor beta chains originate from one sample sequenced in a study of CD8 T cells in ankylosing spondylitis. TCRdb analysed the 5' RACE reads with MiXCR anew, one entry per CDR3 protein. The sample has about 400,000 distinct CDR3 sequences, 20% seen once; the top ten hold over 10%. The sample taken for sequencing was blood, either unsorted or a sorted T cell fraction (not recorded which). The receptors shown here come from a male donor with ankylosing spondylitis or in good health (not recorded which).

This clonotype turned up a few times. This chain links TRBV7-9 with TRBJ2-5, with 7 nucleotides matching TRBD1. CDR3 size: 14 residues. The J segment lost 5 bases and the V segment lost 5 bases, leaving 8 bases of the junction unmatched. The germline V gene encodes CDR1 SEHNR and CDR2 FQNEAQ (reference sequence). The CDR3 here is CASSPGTARETQYF. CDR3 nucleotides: TGTGCCAGCAGCCCAGGGACAGCTAGGGAGACCCAGTACTTC.

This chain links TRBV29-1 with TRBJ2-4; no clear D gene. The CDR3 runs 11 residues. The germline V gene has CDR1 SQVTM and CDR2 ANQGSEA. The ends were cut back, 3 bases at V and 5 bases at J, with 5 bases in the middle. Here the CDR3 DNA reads TGCAGCGTTGATACGGAAAACATTCAGTACTTC. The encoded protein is CSVDTENIQYF.

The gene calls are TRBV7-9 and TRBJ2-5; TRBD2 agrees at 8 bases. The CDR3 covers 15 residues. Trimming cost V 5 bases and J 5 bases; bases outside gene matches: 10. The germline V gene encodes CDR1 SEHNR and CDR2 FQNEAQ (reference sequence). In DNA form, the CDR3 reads TGTGCCAGCAGCACCCTGGGAGCGGGGGTGGAGACCCAGTACTTC. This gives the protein CASSTLGAGVETQYF.

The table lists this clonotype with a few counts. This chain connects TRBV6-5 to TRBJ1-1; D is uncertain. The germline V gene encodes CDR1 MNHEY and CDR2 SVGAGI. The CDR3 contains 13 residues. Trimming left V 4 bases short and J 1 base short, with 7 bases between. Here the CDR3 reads CASSWMKNTEAFF. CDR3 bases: TGTGCCAGCAGTTGGATGAAGAACACTGAAGCTTTCTTT.

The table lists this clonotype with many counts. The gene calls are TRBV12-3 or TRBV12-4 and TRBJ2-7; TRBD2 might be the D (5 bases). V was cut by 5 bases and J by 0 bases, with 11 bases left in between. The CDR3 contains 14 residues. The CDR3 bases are TGTGCCAGCAGTCCCCAAGGGAGCTCCTACGAGCAGTACTTC. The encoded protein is CASSPQGSSYEQYF.

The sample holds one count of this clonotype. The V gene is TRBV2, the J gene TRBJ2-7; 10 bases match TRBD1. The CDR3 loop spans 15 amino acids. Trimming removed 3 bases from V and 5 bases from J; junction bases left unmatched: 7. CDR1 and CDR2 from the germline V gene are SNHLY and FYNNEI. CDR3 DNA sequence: TGTGCCAGCAGTGAGGGACAGGGGAGGCACCACGAGCAGTACTTC. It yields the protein CASSEGQGRHHEQYF.

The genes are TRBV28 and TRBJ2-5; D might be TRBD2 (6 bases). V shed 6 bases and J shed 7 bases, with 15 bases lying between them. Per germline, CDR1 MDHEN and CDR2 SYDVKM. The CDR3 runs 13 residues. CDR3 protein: CASRFGEVGTQYF. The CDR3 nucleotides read TGTGCCAGCAGGTTTGGGGAGGTGGGGACCCAGTACTTC.

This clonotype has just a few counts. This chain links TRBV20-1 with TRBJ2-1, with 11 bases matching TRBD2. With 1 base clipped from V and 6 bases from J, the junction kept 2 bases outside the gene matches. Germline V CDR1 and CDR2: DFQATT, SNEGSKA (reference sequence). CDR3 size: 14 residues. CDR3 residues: CSARGLAGFNEQFF. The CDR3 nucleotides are TGCAGTGCTAGAGGACTAGCGGGGTTCAATGAGCAGTTCTTC.

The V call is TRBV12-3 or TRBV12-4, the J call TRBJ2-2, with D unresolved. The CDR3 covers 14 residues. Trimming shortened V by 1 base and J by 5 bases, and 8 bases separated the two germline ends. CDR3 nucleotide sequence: TGTGCCAGCAGTTTAGTACAGCCAACCGGGGAGCTGTTTTTT. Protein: CASSLVQPTGELFF.

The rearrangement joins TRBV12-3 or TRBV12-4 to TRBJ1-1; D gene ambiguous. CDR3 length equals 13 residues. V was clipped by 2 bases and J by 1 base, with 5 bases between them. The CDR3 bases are TGTGCCAGCAGTTTAAGTAGGAACACTGAAGCTTTCTTT. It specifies CASSLSRNTEAFF.

The CDR3 spells CAWSVTEAYEQYF. As DNA, the CDR3 is TGTGCCTGGAGTGTGACTGAAGCCTACGAGCAGTACTTC. The rearrangement joins TRBV30 to TRBJ2-7, with D unclear. CDR3 length equals 13 residues. CDR1 GTSNPN and CDR2 SVGIG come from the germline V gene (reference sequence). V dropped 0 bases and J dropped 2 bases, with 8 bases sitting between them.

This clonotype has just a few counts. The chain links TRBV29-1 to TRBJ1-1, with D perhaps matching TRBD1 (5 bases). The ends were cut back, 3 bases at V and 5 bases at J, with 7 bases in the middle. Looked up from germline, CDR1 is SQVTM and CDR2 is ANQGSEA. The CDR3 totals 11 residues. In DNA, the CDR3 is TGCAGCGTTGAGCAGGGTACTGAAGCTTTCTTT. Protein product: CSVEQGTEAFF. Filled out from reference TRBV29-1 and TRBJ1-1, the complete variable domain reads SAVISQKPSRDICQRGTSLTIQCQVDSQVTMMFWYRQQPGQSLTLIATANQGSEATYESGFVIDKFPISRPNLTFSTLTVSNMSPEDSSIYLCSVEQGTEAFFGQGTRLTVV.

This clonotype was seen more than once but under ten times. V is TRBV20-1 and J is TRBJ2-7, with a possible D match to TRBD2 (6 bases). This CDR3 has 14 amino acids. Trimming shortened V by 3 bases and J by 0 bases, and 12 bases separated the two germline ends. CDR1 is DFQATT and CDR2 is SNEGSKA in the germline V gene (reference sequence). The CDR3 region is CSASGGGVSYEQYF. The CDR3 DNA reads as TGCAGTGCTAGCGGGGGTGGGGTCTCCTACGAGCAGTACTTC.

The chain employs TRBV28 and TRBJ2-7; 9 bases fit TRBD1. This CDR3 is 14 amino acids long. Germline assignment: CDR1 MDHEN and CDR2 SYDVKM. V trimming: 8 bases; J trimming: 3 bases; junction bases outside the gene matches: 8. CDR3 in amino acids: CASYSPTGGYEQYF. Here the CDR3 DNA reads TGTGCCAGCTATTCCCCGACAGGGGGCTACGAGCAGTACTTC.

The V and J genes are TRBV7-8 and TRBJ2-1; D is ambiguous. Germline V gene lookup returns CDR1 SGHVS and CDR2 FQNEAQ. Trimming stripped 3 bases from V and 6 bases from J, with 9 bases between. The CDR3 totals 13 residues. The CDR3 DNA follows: TGTGCCAGCAGCTTGCGGTTCGGCAATGAGCAGTTCTTC. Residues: CASSLRFGNEQFF.

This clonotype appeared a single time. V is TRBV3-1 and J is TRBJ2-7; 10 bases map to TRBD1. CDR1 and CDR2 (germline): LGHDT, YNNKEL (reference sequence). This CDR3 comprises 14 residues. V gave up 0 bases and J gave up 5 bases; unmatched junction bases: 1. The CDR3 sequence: CASSQEGTGDEQYF. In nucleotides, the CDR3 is TGTGCCAGCAGCCAAGAAGGGACAGGGGACGAGCAGTACTTC.

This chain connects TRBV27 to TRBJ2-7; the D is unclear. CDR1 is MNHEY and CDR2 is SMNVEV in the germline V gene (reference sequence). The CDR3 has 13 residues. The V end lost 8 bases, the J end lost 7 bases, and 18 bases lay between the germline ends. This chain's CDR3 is CASRSSFFGEQYF. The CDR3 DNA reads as TGTGCCAGCCGGAGTAGTTTCTTTGGAGAGCAGTACTTC.

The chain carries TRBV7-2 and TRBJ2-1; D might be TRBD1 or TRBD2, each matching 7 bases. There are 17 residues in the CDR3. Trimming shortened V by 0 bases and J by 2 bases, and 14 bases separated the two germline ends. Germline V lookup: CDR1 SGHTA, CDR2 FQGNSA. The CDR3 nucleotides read TGTGCCAGCAGCTTAGCAGCGGGACAGACGGCCTACAATGAGCAGTTCTTC. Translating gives CASSLAAGQTAYNEQFF.

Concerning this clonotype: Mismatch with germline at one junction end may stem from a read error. CDR3 residues: CASSQVGYSDEQYF. CDR3 DNA: TGTGCCAGCAGCCAAGTCGGCTACTCCGACGAGCAGTACTTC. This chain connects TRBV4-2 to TRBJ2-7; D is unclear. Germline-derived CDR1 and CDR2 are LGHNA and YNFKEQ. The CDR3 covers 14 residues.

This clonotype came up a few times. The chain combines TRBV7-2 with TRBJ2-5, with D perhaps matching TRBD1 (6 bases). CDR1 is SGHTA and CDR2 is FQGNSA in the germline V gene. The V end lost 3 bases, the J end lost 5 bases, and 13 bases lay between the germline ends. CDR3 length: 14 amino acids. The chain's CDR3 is CASSFTGYMETQYF. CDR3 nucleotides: TGTGCCAGCAGCTTCACAGGGTACATGGAGACCCAGTACTTC.

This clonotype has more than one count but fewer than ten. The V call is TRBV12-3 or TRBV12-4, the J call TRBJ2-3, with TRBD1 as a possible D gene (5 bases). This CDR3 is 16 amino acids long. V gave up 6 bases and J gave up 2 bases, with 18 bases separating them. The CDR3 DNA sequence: TGTGCCAGCAGACACACCAGGGATCCGAACACAGATACGCAGTATTTT. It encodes CASRHTRDPNTDTQYF.

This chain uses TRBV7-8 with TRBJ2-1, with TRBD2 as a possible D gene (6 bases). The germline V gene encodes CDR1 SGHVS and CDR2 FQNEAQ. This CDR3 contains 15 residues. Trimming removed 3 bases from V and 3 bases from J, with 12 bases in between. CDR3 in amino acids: CASSFLVADYNEQFF. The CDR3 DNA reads TGTGCCAGCAGCTTTCTCGTAGCGGACTACAATGAGCAGTTCTTC.

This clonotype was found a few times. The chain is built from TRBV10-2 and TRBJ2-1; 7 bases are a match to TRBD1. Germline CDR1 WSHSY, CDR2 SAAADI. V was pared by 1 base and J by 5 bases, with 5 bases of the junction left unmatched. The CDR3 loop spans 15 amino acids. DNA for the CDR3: TGCGCCAGCAGTGAGTGGGGACAGACAAACAATGAGCAGTTCTTC. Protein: CASSEWGQTNNEQFF.

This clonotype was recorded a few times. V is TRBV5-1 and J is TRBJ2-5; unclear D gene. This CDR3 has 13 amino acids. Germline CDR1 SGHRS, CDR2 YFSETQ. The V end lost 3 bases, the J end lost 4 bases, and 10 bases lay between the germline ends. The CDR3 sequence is CASSSPPGETQYF. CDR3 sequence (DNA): TGCGCCAGCAGCTCGCCTCCCGGAGAGACCCAGTACTTC. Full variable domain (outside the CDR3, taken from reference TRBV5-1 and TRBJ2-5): KAGVTQTPRYLIKTRGQQVTLSCSPISGHRSVSWYQQTPGQGLQFLFEYFSETQRNKGNFPGRFSGRQFSNSRSEMNVSTLELGDSALYLCASSSPPGETQYFGPGTRLLVL.

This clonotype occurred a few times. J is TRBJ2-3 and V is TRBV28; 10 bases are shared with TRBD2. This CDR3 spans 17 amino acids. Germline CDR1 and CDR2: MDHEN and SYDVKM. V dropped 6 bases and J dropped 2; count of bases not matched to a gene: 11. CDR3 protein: CASSTSAGLAITDTQYF. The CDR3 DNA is TGTGCCAGCAGCACATCCGCGGGACTAGCGATCACAGATACGCAGTATTTT.

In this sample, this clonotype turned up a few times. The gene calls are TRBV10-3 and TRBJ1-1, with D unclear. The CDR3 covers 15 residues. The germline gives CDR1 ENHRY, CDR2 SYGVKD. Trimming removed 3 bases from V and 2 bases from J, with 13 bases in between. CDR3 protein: CAISESGSRNTEAFF. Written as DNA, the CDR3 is TGTGCCATCAGTGAATCGGGCTCTCGAAACACTGAAGCTTTCTTT.

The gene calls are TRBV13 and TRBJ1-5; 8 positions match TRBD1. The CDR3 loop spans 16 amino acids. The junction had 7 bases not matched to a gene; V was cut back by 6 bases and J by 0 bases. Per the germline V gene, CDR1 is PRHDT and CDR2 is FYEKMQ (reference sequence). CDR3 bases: TGTGCCAGCAGGGCAGGGGGCCCCGATAGCAATCAGCCCCAGCATTTT. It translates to CASRAGGPDSNQPQHF. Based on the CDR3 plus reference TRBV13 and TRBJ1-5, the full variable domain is AAGVIQSPRHLIKEKRETATLKCYPIPRHDTVYWYQQGPGQDPQFLISFYEKMQSDKGSIPDRFSAQQFSDYHSELNMSSLELGDSALYFCASRAGGPDSNQPQHFGDGTRLSIL.